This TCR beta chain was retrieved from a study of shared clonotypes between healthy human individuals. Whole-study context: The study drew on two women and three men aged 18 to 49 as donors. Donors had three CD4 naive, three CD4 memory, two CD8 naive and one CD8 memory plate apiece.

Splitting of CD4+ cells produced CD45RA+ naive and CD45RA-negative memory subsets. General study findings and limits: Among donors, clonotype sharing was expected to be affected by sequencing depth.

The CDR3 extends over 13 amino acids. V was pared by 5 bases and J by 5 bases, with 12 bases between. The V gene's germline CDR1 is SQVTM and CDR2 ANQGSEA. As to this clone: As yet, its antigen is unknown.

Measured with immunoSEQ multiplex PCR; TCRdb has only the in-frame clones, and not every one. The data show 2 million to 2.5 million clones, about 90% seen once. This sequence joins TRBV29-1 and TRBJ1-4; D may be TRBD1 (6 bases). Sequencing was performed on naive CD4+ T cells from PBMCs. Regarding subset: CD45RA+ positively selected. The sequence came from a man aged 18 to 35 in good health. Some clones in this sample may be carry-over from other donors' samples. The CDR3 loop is CSVRTVLNEKLFF. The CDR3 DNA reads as TGCAGCGTTCGGACAGTCCTGAATGAAAAACTGTTTTTT.